The clone carrying this T cell receptor beta chain appeared once. The CDR3 runs 15 residues. Germline V gene data show CDR1 as MDHEN and CDR2 as SYDVKM. Unmatched junction bases numbered 5, after V lost 4 bases and J lost 5 bases. These data are taken from a study of blood T cell repertoires in COVID-19. Overall study: COVID-19 samples, acute and convalescent, were from the United States, Italy and Spain. T cells, B-cell-depleted T cells, or PBMCs provided the cDNA or gDNA that served as material.

In the source study's methods: Reference gene primer amplification gave nucleated cell count estimates. Clones were sequenced by immunoSEQ multiplex PCR, and TCRdb holds only the in-frame ones, with some missing. D and trimming come from the DNA, and the V and J calls and clone size come from that table. The sample records about 190,000 clones, approximately 78% being singletons. The chain combines TRBV28 with TRBJ2-5; 12 bases match TRBD2. The clonotype comes from a woman of 80 years or more with active or convalescent COVID-19. The sample comprised peripheral blood. The CDR3 spells CASSSIGTSGETQYF. CDR3 nucleotides: TGTGCCAGCAGTTCGATCGGGACTAGCGGGGAGACCCAGTACTTC.